Each of the 20 T cell receptor beta chains below was sequenced from the same sample in a study of spatial heterogeneity in lung cancer. Study observations and caveats: Mutation tallies in tumors tracked expanded intratumoral alpha and beta TCR counts.

Their antigens are not known. TCRdb re-analysed the 5' RACE reads in MiXCR, keeping a single row per CDR3 protein. The table includes about 18,000 distinct CDR3 sequences, approximately 9.6% detected once. The sample's time point: sample taken at primary tumor resection. The sequencing here drew on lung tumor tissue, taken at surgery. Receptor source: a female donor with early-stage non-small cell lung cancer.

At least ten counts were recorded for this clonotype. The library was built for alpha chains, so this beta chain is an off-target read and its size means little. The chain recombines TRBV9 with TRBJ2-3; D not resolved. V was clipped by 0 bases and J by 1 base, with 12 bases between them. CDR3 size: 16 residues. Germline CDR1 reads SGDLS; CDR2 reads YYNGEE. CDR3 sequence: CASSVGGARGTDTQYF. The CDR3 DNA reads as TGTGCCAGCAGCGTAGGCGGAGCCCGGGGCACAGATACGCAGTATTTT.

This clonotype was seen many times. This beta chain is a stray read from a library made for alpha chains; its abundance is not meaningful. The gene calls are TRBV20-1 and TRBJ2-3, with D hard to call. The CDR3 has 14 residues. The germline V and J ends were trimmed by 2 bases and 6 bases, with 15 bases remaining between them. Germline CDR1 and CDR2: DFQATT and SNEGSKA (reference sequence). The CDR3 DNA reads TGCAGTGCTAGACCCCGTAGGTCGGTTGATACGCAGTATTTT. Amino acid sequence: CSARPRRSVDTQYF.

About this clonotype: In a library made to pick up alpha chains, this beta chain is a stray read with a size that means little. This chain uses TRBV19 with TRBJ1-1; 7 positions agree with TRBD1. CDR1 is LNHDA and CDR2 is SQIVND in the germline V gene (reference sequence). The CDR3 is 12 residues long. With V trimmed by 0 bases and J by 10 bases, 2 bases remained unmatched. CDR3 coding DNA: TGTGCCAGTAGTATAGAGGGACAGAGAGCTTTCTTT. Amino acids: CASSIEGQRAFF.

This clonotype was seen repeatedly, ten times or more. Found in a library prepared for alpha chains, this beta chain is an off-target read, and its abundance has little meaning. The CDR3 region has the DNA TGTGCCAGCAGTTTTTTGGGCGGGGGGACTAGCACAGATACGCAGTATTTT. This codes for CASSFLGGGTSTDTQYF. The genes are TRBV28 and TRBJ2-3; 8 bases are shared with TRBD2. The junction had 8 bases not matched to a gene; V was cut back by 3 bases and J by 0 bases. The length of the CDR3 is 17 residues. The V gene's germline CDR1 is MDHEN and CDR2 SYDVKM.

At least ten counts were recorded for this clonotype. Because this beta chain is a stray read in a library intended to capture alpha chains, its abundance should not be given much weight. This chain joins TRBV7-2 and TRBJ2-4, with D tentatively TRBD1 or TRBD2 (5 bases each). From germline, CDR1 is SGHTA and CDR2 FQGNSA. The V end lost 5 bases, the J end lost 8 bases, and 13 bases lay between the germline ends. This CDR3 has 13 amino acids. CDR3 residues: CASSGTGRDIQYF. The CDR3 region has the DNA TGTGCCAGCAGCGGTACGGGGCGGGACATTCAGTACTTC.

In the case of this clonotype: This beta chain is a stray sequence in a library constructed for alpha chains; its clone size is not meaningful. J is TRBJ1-1 and V is TRBV6-6; D unresolved. Germline V gene sequence: CDR1 MNHNY, CDR2 SVGAGI (reference sequence). The CDR3 sequence is 14 residues long. The V end was cut by 6 bases, the J end by 1 base, with 12 bases between. Here the CDR3 reads CASRNRGSNTEAFF. Written as DNA, the CDR3 is TGTGCCAGCAGAAACCGCGGTTCGAACACTGAAGCTTTCTTT.

This clonotype was seen ten or more times. The library was built for alpha chains, so this beta chain is an off-target read and its size means little. This chain connects TRBV5-1 to TRBJ2-7, with 8 bases fitting TRBD2. V shed 5 bases, J shed 0 bases, and the junction held 4 bases outside the gene matches. Germline CDR1 reads SGHRS; CDR2 reads YFSETQ. CDR3 length equals 14 residues. The CDR3 spells CASRPGTSSYEQYF. For the CDR3, the DNA is TGCGCCAGCAGGCCCGGGACTAGCTCCTACGAGCAGTACTTC.

This clonotype was found many times. This beta chain is a stray read from a library made for alpha chains; its abundance is not meaningful. This sequence joins TRBV6-5 and TRBJ1-2, with no clear D. Trimming took 0 bases from V and 5 from J, leaving 16 bases between them. Germline V gene lookup returns CDR1 MNHEY and CDR2 SVGAGI. This CDR3 region has 16 residues. CDR3 protein: CASSYSGSGEPYGYTF. In nucleotides, the CDR3 is TGTGCCAGCAGTTACTCCGGCAGCGGGGAGCCTTATGGCTACACCTTC.

This clonotype was found many times. This beta chain slipped into a library made for alpha chains as a stray read, so its size is not meaningful. This chain links TRBV5-1 with TRBJ2-7; D uncertain. The CDR3 length is 14 residues. V lost 2 bases and J 0 bases, leaving 9 bases between the germline ends. Germline V gene data show CDR1 as SGHRS and CDR2 as YFSETQ. CDR3 DNA: TGCGCCAGCAGCTTACCAAGTAGCTCCTACGAGCAGTACTTC. Encoded protein: CASSLPSSSYEQYF.

Concerning this clonotype: This beta chain represents an off-target read in a library built for alpha chains; its size is of limited meaning. The V and J genes are TRBV6-2 or TRBV6-3 and TRBJ1-5; D is uncertain. V lost 5 bases to trimming and J lost 0 bases, with 5 bases between them. This CDR3 spans 13 amino acids. CDR1 is MNHEY and CDR2 is SVGEGT in the germline V gene. CDR3: CASSVDSNQPQHF. Here the CDR3 DNA reads TGTGCCAGCAGTGTGGATAGCAATCAGCCCCAGCATTTT.

Details on this clonotype: With the library built for alpha chains, this beta chain is off target and its frequency is not meaningful. The V gene is TRBV6-6, the J gene TRBJ2-7, with D perhaps matching TRBD1 or TRBD2 (5 bases each). Trimming stripped 6 bases from V and 7 bases from J, with 16 bases between. The CDR3 loop spans 13 amino acids. Germline CDR1 is MNHNY and CDR2 is SVGAGI (reference sequence). The CDR3 DNA reads as TGTGCCAGCAGGGATGGGACGGTTCAGGAGCAGTACTTC. Protein: CASRDGTVQEQYF.

Comment on this clonotype: The junction departs from the called germline gene at one end, perhaps through a read error. This beta chain is off target for a library built for alpha chains, so its abundance means little. The V call is TRBV7-9, the J call TRBJ1-1; D perhaps matches TRBD1 (6 bases). The germline CDR1 and CDR2 sequences are SEHNR and FQNEAQ (reference sequence). The CDR3 has 13 amino acids. The CDR3 coding sequence is TGTGCCAGCACTTTCCGGTGGGACACTGAACCTTTCTTT. Translation gives CASTFRWDTEPFF.

A note on this clonotype: The library was designed around alpha chains, so this beta chain is a stray read whose abundance carries little weight. This rearrangement joins TRBV7-2 to TRBJ1-3, with D tentatively TRBD1 (5 bases). The length of the CDR3 is 15 residues. Per germline, CDR1 SGHTA and CDR2 FQGNSA. The ends were cut back, 5 bases at V and 0 bases at J, with 11 bases in the middle. The CDR3: CASSPGYRSGNTIYF. The CDR3 DNA sequence: TGTGCCAGCAGCCCAGGGTACCGCTCTGGAAACACCATATATTTT.

This clonotype was seen repeatedly, ten times or more. The size of this beta chain means little, since it is a stray read in a library made for alpha chains. This chain joins TRBV12-3 or TRBV12-4 and TRBJ2-5; perhaps TRBD2 as D (6 bases). The V and J ends lost 4 bases and 5 bases respectively, with 11 bases between them. The CDR3 covers 13 residues. This CDR3 reads CASSWGTPETQYF. CDR3 sequence (DNA): TGTGCCAGCAGTTGGGGGACTCCTGAGACCCAGTACTTC.

This clonotype came up many times. Because this beta chain is a stray read in a library intended to capture alpha chains, its abundance should not be given much weight. This sequence joins TRBV9 and TRBJ2-3; D unclear. The CDR3 has 16 residues. CDR1 and CDR2 (germline): SGDLS, YYNGEE. V lost 6 bases, J lost 0 bases, and 17 bases lay in between. CDR3 residues: CASTVAALSSTDTQYF. The CDR3, as DNA: TGTGCCAGCACGGTGGCGGCATTAAGTAGCACAGATACGCAGTATTTT.

Details on this clonotype: This beta chain appears as a stray read in a library generated for alpha chains; its size is not informative. V usage is TRBV5-1 and J usage is TRBJ1-1; the D is unclear. Trimming left V 4 bases short and J 5 bases short, with 12 bases between. CDR3 size: 13 residues. Germline V gene data show CDR1 as SGHRS and CDR2 as YFSETQ. CDR3 nucleotides: TGCGCCAGCAGCGTAACTGGGGTAACTGAAGCTTTCTTT. The encoded protein is CASSVTGVTEAFF.

By share of the sample, this clonotype is medium-sized (0.01 to 0.1%). For a library built for alpha chains, this beta chain is a stray read; little rests on its size. The V gene is TRBV6-1, the J gene TRBJ1-5, with 7 bases matching TRBD1. The ends lost 6 bases at V and 1 base at J; junction bases unmatched: 6. The CDR3 has 15 amino acids. Germline V gene data show CDR1 as MNHNS and CDR2 as SASEGT. The DNA for the CDR3 is TGTGCCAGCAGCTCACAGGGGTTCAGCAATCAGCCCCAGCATTTT. It translates to CASSSQGFSNQPQHF.

Ten or more counts support this clonotype. In a library made to pick up alpha chains, this beta chain is a stray read with a size that means little. V usage is TRBV6-1 and J usage is TRBJ2-7, with D hard to call. The CDR3 totals 14 residues. The germline V gene has CDR1 MNHNS and CDR2 SASEGT. The V gene lost 1 base and the J gene lost 1 base, with 8 bases spanning the gap. CDR3 residues: CASSEEPRSYEQYF. DNA of the CDR3: TGTGCCAGCAGTGAAGAACCGAGGTCCTACGAGCAGTACTTC.

In this sample, this clonotype turned up a few times. Because this beta chain is a stray read in a library intended to capture alpha chains, its abundance should not be given much weight. CDR3 sequence reads: CSVLPQGGEAFF. DNA of the CDR3: TGCAGCGTCCTCCCACAGGGAGGGGAAGCTTTCTTT. The chain joins TRBV29-1 to TRBJ1-1; D possibly corresponds to TRBD1 (6 bases). The ends were cut back, 6 bases at V and 8 bases at J, with 16 bases in the middle. CDR1 and CDR2 (germline): SQVTM, ANQGSEA. The CDR3 sequence is 12 residues long.

This clonotype was observed a handful of times. With the library built for alpha chains, this beta chain is off target and its frequency is not meaningful. As DNA, the CDR3 is TGCGCCAGCAGCTCAGGACTAGCGGGGGGAAGAGCCACCGGGGAGCTGTTTTTT. Its protein product is CASSSGLAGGRATGELFF. This chain joins TRBV5-1 and TRBJ2-2; 14 bases agree with TRBD2. The J segment lost 4 bases and the V segment lost 3 bases, leaving 8 bases of the junction unmatched. Germline V CDR1 and CDR2: SGHRS, YFSETQ. This CDR3 is 18 amino acids long.